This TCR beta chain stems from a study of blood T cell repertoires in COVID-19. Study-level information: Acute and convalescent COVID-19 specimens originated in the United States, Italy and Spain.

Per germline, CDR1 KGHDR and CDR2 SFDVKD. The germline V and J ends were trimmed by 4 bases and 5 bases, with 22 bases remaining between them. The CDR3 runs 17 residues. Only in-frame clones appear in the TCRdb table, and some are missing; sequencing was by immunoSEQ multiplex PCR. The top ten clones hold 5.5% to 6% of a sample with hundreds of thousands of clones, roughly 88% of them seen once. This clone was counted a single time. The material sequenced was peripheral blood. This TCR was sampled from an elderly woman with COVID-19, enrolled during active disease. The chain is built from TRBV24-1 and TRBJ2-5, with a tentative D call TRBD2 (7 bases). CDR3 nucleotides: TGTGCCACCAGTGACCCGAGTCGGACGGGGGGCTGGGAGACCCAGTACTTC. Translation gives CATSDPSRTGGWETQYF.